Below, 8 T cell receptor beta chains from the same sample are listed, as sequenced in a study of OX40 agonist ivuxolimab in advanced cancers. The repertoire was sequenced with immunoSEQ multiplex PCR; TCRdb's copy has only in-frame clones and lacks some. The sample includes approximately 70,000 clones, approximately 86% of them seen just once. Material: CD4+ or CD8+ T cells sorted from blood, obtained in a trial of the OX40 agonist ivuxolimab. These receptors were obtained from an adult with an advanced solid tumor such as melanoma, head and neck, liver or kidney cancer.

This clone turned up a few times. The chain links TRBV28 to TRBJ1-5; TRBD1 matches at 8 bases. CDR3 length: 14 amino acids. With 3 bases clipped from V and 6 bases from J, the junction kept 4 bases outside the gene matches. In germline, CDR1 is MDHEN, CDR2 SYDVKM. This CDR3 reads CASSFGQGSQPQHF. CDR3 in DNA: TGTGCCAGCAGTTTTGGACAGGGTTCTCAGCCCCAGCATTTT.

The chain is built from TRBV6-6 and TRBJ1-3; D remains ambiguous. This CDR3 contains 16 residues. Germline-derived CDR1 and CDR2 are MNHNY and SVGAGI (reference sequence). Trimming took 2 bases from V and 0 from J, leaving 11 bases between them. CDR3 bases: TGTGCCAGCAGTTACGGTTCAGTGAGCTCTGGAAACACCATATATTTT. Translated: CASSYGSVSSGNTIYF.

The gene calls are TRBV19 and TRBJ2-6; D is unclear. Trimming cost V 6 bases and J 2 bases, with 5 bases left between them. Germline V gene lookup returns CDR1 LNHDA and CDR2 SQIVND (reference sequence). The CDR3 spans 13 residues. Written as DNA, the CDR3 is TGTGCCAGTAGAGTGGCTGGGGCCAACGTCCTGACTTTC. The encoded protein is CASRVAGANVLTF. The whole variable domain, remainder taken from reference TRBV19 and TRBJ2-6, is DGGITQSPKYLFRKEGQNVTLSCEQNLNHDAMYWYRQDPGQGLRLIYYSQIVNDFQKGDIAEGYSVSREKKESFPLTVTSAQKNPTAFYLCASRVAGANVLTFGAGSRLTVL.

V usage is TRBV5-4 and J usage is TRBJ2-3; 11 positions match TRBD2. Losses at the gene ends were 4 bases for V and 0 bases for J; bases not matched to a gene: 10. The germline CDR1 and CDR2 sequences are SGHNT and YYREEE (reference sequence). This CDR3 has 18 residues. The CDR3 DNA reads as TGTGCCAGCAGCCGTACTAGCGGGGGATACCGAAGCACAGATACGCAGTATTTT. Translated, it gives CASSRTSGGYRSTDTQYF.

V is TRBV4-2 and J is TRBJ1-2, with a weak D call TRBD1 (6 bases). Between the trimmed V and J ends, which lost 7 bases and 8 bases, there was a span of 23 bases. The CDR3 runs to 15 residues. Germline CDR1 is LGHNA and CDR2 is YNFKEQ. Written as DNA, the CDR3 is TGTGCCAGCACCCCCCGGACAGCGGGGACGGGGGGCTACACCTTC. Translation gives CASTPRTAGTGGYTF.

The chain couples TRBV10-3 to TRBJ2-7; 12 nucleotides match TRBD1. Germline CDR1 ENHRY, CDR2 SYGVKD. The ends lost 6 bases at V and 7 bases at J; junction bases unmatched: 7. The CDR3 consists of 14 residues. CDR3 sequence (DNA): TGTGCCATCAGGGGACAGGGGGCAGGATGGGAGCAGTACTTC. Translation gives CAIRGQGAGWEQYF.

The chain is built from TRBV6-5 and TRBJ1-2; D is uncertain. Per the germline V gene, CDR1 is MNHEY and CDR2 is SVGAGI. Trimming pared 5 bases from V and 7 bases from J, leaving 5 bases between. The length of the CDR3 is 10 residues. This CDR3 is CASSVPGYTF. CDR3 sequence (DNA): TGTGCCAGCAGTGTTCCTGGCTACACCTTC.

V and J are TRBV6-6 and TRBJ1-1; maybe TRBD1 (5 bases). Looked up from germline, CDR1 is MNHNY and CDR2 is SVGAGI (reference sequence). Trimming shortened V by 6 bases and J by 4 bases, and 15 bases separated the two germline ends. CDR3 length: 14 residues. The CDR3 nucleotides read TGTGCCAGCAGCCTACGGGGGGGGACCACTGAAGCTTTCTTT. Protein sequence: CASSLRGGTTEAFF.